These 12 T cell receptor beta chains came from one sample sequenced in a study of cytomegalovirus exposure and HLA in healthy donors. A multiplex PCR was run with 60 Vbeta primers and 13 Jbeta primers. TCRdb keeps only in-frame clones here, not all; method: immunoSEQ multiplex PCR. The sample holds roughly 130,000 clones, around four fifths seen once. Sequenced input: PBMCs. The receptor source for this set is a boy aged 5-17 years in good health and CMV-seronegative.

This chain uses TRBV5-4 with TRBJ1-3; no clear D gene. Germline CDR1 is SGHNT and CDR2 is YYREEE (reference sequence). The ends were cut back, 1 base at V and 4 bases at J, with 15 bases in the middle. The CDR3 loop spans 16 amino acids. The CDR3 sequence: CASSLRQRAGGNTIYF. DNA of the CDR3: TGTGCCAGCAGCTTGCGGCAGCGAGCGGGGGGAAACACCATATATTTT.

The rearrangement links TRBV6-6 to TRBJ2-2; D is ambiguous. CDR1 and CDR2 (germline): MNHNY, SVGAGI (reference sequence). Trimming cost V 10 bases and J 3 bases, with 15 bases left between them. The CDR3 is made up of 14 amino acids. The CDR3 loop reads CATTKIADTGELFF. The CDR3, as DNA: TGTGCCACCACCAAGATAGCTGACACCGGGGAGCTGTTTTTT.

The V call is TRBV27, the J call TRBJ1-5; D is uncertain. The germline V and J ends were trimmed by 4 bases and 1 base, with 11 bases remaining between them. The CDR3 sequence is 15 residues long. The germline V gene encodes CDR1 MNHEY and CDR2 SMNVEV (reference sequence). CDR3 coding DNA: TGTGCCAGCAGTTCCTCAGGTGGGAGCAATCAGCCCCAGCATTTT. It encodes CASSSSGGSNQPQHF.

This clone showed up just once. The V and J genes are TRBV7-8 and TRBJ2-7; weak D call: TRBD2 (5 bases). Trimming stripped 1 base from V and 0 bases from J, with 10 bases between. The germline V gene encodes CDR1 SGHVS and CDR2 FQNEAQ. CDR3 length equals 15 residues. CDR3 coding DNA: TGTGCCAGCAGCTTAGGGTGGGAGAGCTCCTACGAGCAGTACTTC. Translation gives CASSLGWESSYEQYF. Drawing the rest from reference TRBV7-8 and TRBJ2-7, the complete variable domain is GAGVSQSPRYKVAKRGQDVALRCDPISGHVSLFWYQQALGQGPEFLTYFQNEAQLDKSGLPSDRFFAERPEGSVSTLKIQRTQQEDSAVYLCASSLGWESSYEQYFGPGTRLTVT.

The rearrangement uses TRBV9 and TRBJ2-3; TRBD2 matches at 8 bases. Trimming removed 0 bases from V and 2 bases from J; junction bases left unmatched: 14. Germline assignment: CDR1 SGDLS and CDR2 YYNGEE. There are 19 residues in the CDR3. This chain's CDR3 is CASSVGVVETGGITDTQYF. DNA for the CDR3: TGTGCCAGCAGCGTAGGGGTGGTGGAGACGGGAGGGATCACAGATACGCAGTATTTT.

This chain connects TRBV4-1 to TRBJ1-1, with D unresolved. This CDR3 contains 13 residues. Germline values: CDR1 MGHRA, CDR2 YSYEKL. V was shortened by 3 bases and J by 6 bases, with 11 bases between the two germline ends. This CDR3 is CASSHRGGAEAFF. In DNA form, the CDR3 reads TGCGCCAGCAGCCACCGAGGAGGCGCTGAAGCTTTCTTT.

The chain is built from TRBV4-1 and TRBJ2-6; unclear D gene. Germline-derived CDR1 and CDR2 are MGHRA and YSYEKL. This CDR3 spans 16 amino acids. Trimming stripped 1 base from V and 0 bases from J, with 7 bases between. CDR3 sequence: CASSQAPNSGANVLTF. CDR3 nucleotides: TGCGCCAGCAGCCAAGCCCCCAACTCTGGGGCCAACGTCCTGACTTTC.

The rearrangement joins TRBV4-2 to TRBJ2-7; D unresolved. This CDR3 is built from 17 residues. Germline CDR1 is LGHNA and CDR2 is YNFKEQ. With 2 bases removed from V and 0 bases from J, the gap between germline ends came to 17 bases. The CDR3 sequence is CASSQPPGEEISYEQYF. The CDR3 bases are TGTGCCAGCAGCCAACCCCCTGGAGAGGAGATCTCCTACGAGCAGTACTTC.

The chain is built from TRBV6-1 and TRBJ2-7; 7 bases match TRBD2. This CDR3 comprises 12 residues. Germline V gives CDR1 MNHNS, CDR2 SASEGT. J lost 5 bases, V lost 8 bases, and 6 bases had no gene match. DNA of the CDR3: TGTGCCAGCGCGACTAGCATCCACGAGCAGTACTTC. Translated, it gives CASATSIHEQYF.

V is TRBV19 and J is TRBJ1-5; no firm D call. Trimming took 3 bases from V and 1 from J, leaving 13 bases between them. Germline lookup yields CDR1 LNHDA and CDR2 SQIVND (reference sequence). The CDR3 spans 16 residues. CDR3 in amino acids: CASSIEGSLSNQPQHF. In nucleotides, the CDR3 is TGTGCCAGTAGTATCGAGGGCAGCTTAAGCAATCAGCCCCAGCATTTT.

V usage is TRBV7-2 and J usage is TRBJ1-3; D possibly corresponds to TRBD1 (5 bases). Germline CDR1 is SGHTA and CDR2 is FQGNSA. There are 15 residues in the CDR3. Trimming left V 1 base short and J 3 bases short, with 10 bases between. CDR3 nucleotides: TGTGCCAGCAGCTTAGGAGGAGGGGTTGGAAACACCATATATTTT. Its translation is CASSLGGGVGNTIYF.

The chain recombines TRBV6-6 with TRBJ2-7; TRBD1 matches at 7 bases. The ends lost 6 bases at V and 3 bases at J; junction bases unmatched: 5. The CDR3 loop spans 13 amino acids. The germline CDR1 and CDR2 sequences are MNHNY and SVGAGI (reference sequence). CDR3 DNA sequence: TGTGCCAGCAGCTACGGACAGGTCTACGAGCAGTACTTC. It yields the protein CASSYGQVYEQYF.